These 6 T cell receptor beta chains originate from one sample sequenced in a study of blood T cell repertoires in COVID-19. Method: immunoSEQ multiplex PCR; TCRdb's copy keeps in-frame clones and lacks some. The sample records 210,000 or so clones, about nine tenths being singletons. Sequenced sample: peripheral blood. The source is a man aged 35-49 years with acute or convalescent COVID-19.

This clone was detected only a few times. DNA of the CDR3: TGTGCCACCTCTGACAGGGCTTATGGCTACACCTTC. Translated: CATSDRAYGYTF. The chain has TRBV9 and TRBJ1-2; TRBD1 matches at 7 bases. This CDR3 region has 12 residues. With V trimmed by 9 bases and J by 5 bases, 7 bases remained unmatched. The germline CDR1 and CDR2 sequences are SGDLS and YYNGEE.

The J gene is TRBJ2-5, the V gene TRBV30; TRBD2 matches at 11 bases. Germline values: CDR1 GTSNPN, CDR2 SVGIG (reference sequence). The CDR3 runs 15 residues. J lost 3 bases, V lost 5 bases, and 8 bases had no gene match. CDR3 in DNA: TGTGCCTGGGGACTAGCGGGCCTCCTGGAAGAGACCCAGTACTTC. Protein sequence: CAWGLAGLLEETQYF. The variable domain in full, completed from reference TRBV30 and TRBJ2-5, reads SQTIHQWPATLVQPVGSPLSLECTVEGTSNPNLYWYRQAAGRGLQLLFYSVGIGQISSEVPQNLSASRPQDRQFILSSKKLLLSDSGFYLCAWGLAGLLEETQYFGPGTRLLVL.

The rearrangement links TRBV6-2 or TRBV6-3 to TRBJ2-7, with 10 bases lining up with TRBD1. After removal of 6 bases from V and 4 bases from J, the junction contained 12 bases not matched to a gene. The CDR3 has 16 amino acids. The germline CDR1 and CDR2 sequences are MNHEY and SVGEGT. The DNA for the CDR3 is TGTGCCAGCAGCAACCTAAGACAGGGGGCTTTTTACGAGCAGTACTTC. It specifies CASSNLRQGAFYEQYF.

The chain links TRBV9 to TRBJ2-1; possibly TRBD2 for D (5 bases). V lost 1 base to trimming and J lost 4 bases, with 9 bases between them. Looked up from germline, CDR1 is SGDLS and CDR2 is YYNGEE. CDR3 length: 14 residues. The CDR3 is CASSVRSGYNEQFF. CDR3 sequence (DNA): TGTGCCAGCAGCGTAAGGTCGGGGTACAATGAGCAGTTCTTC. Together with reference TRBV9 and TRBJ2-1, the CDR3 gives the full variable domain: DSGVTQTPKHLITATGQRVTLRCSPRSGDLSVYWYQQSLDQGLQFLIQYYNGEERAKGNILERFSAQQFPDLHSELNLSSLELGDSALYFCASSVRSGYNEQFFGPGTRLTVL.

Here the CDR3 DNA reads TGTGCCAGCAACCCTAGGGGGCGCGGGTTATATGGCTACACCTTC. It translates to CASNPRGRGLYGYTF. J is TRBJ1-2 and V is TRBV5-6, with TRBD1 matching over 7 bases. Germline CDR1 and CDR2: SGHDT and YYEEEE. The trim removed 6 bases at V and 5 bases at J, leaving 13 bases unmatched. The CDR3 has 15 amino acids.

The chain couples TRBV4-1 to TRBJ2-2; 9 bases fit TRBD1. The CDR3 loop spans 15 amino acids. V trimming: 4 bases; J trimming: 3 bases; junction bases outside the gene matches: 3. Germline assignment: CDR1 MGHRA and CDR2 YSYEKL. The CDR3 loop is CASSRGQGYTGELFF. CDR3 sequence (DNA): TGCGCCAGCAGCCGAGGACAGGGGTACACCGGGGAGCTGTTTTTT.